The TCR beta chain described here comes from a study of cytomegalovirus exposure and HLA in healthy donors. Study-wide results and caveats: Confirmation in vitro established that three CMV-associated chains were specific for CMV antigens.

Trimming left V 8 bases short and J 2 bases short, with 15 bases between. CDR1 MNHEY and CDR2 SVGAGI come from the germline V gene. The CDR3 length is 14 residues. In the PCR, 60 Vbeta and 13 Jbeta primers were used. Some clones are missing from TCRdb's copy, which holds only in-frame ones; the method was immunoSEQ multiplex PCR. The sample consists of 100,000 to 150,000 clones, 65% to 75% of them appearing once. As for this clone: What it recognizes is unknown.

This sequence originates from a man in his forties in good health and CMV-seropositive. The rearrangement links TRBV6-5 to TRBJ1-2; D not resolved. Sequencing was performed on PBMCs. Here the CDR3 reads CASALEGGNYGYTF. For the CDR3, the DNA is TGTGCCAGCGCCTTGGAGGGAGGAAACTATGGCTACACCTTC.